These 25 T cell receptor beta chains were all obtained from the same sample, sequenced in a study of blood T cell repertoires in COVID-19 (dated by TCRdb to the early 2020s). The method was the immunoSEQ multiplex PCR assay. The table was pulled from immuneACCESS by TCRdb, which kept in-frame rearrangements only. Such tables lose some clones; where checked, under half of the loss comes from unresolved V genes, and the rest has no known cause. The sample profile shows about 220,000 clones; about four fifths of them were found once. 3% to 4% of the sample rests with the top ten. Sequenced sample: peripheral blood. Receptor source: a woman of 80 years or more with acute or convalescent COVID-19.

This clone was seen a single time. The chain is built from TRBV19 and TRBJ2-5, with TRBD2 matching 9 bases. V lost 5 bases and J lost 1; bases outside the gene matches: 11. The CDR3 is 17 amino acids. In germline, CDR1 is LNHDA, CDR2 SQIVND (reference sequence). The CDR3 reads CASSPGERRGGQETQYF. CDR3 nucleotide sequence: TGTGCCAGTAGTCCAGGGGAGAGGCGGGGGGGCCAAGAGACCCAGTACTTC.

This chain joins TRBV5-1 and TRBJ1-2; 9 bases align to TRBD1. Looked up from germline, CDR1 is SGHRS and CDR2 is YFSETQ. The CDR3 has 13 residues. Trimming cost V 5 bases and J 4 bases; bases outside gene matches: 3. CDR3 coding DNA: TGCGCCAGCAGTCGGGGACAGGGCTATGGCTACACCTTC. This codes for CASSRGQGYGYTF.

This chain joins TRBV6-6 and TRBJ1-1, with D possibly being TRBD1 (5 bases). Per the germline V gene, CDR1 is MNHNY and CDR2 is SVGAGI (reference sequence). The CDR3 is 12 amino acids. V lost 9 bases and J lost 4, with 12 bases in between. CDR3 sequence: CASGARLTEAFF. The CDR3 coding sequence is TGTGCCAGTGGGGCTCGGCTCACTGAAGCTTTCTTT.

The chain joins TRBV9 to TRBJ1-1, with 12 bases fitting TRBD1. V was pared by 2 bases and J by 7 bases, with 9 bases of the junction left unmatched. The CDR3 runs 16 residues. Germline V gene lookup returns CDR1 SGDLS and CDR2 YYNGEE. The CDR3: CASSVTGTGGLSEAFF. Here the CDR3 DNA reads TGTGCCAGCAGCGTGACCGGGACAGGGGGCCTAAGTGAAGCTTTCTTT.

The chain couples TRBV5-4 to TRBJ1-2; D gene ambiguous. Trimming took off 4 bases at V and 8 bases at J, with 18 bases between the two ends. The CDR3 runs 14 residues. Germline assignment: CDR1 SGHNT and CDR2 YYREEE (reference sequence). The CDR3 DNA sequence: TGTGCCAGCAGCGCACCATTGGGTTCGGGGGGCTACACCTTC. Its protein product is CASSAPLGSGGYTF. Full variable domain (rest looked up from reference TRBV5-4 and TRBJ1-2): ETGVTQSPTHLIKTRGQQVTLRCSSQSGHNTVSWYQQALGQGPQFIFQYYREEENGRGNFPPRFSGLQFPNYSSELNVNALELDDSALYLCASSAPLGSGGYTFGSGTRLTVV.

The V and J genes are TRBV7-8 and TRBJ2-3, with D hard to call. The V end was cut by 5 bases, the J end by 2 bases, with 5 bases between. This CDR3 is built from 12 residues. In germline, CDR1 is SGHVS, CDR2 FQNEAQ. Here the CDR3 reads CASSLHTDTQYF. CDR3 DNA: TGTGCCAGCAGCCTCCACACAGATACGCAGTATTTT. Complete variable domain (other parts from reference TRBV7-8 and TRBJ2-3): GAGVSQSPRYKVAKRGQDVALRCDPISGHVSLFWYQQALGQGPEFLTYFQNEAQLDKSGLPSDRFFAERPEGSVSTLKIQRTQQEDSAVYLCASSLHTDTQYFGPGTRLTVL.

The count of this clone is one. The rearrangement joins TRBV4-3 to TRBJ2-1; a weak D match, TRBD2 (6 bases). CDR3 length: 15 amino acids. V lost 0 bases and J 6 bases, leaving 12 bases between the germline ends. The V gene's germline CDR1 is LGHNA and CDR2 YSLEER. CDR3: CASSQDLRGVNEQFF. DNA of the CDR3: TGCGCCAGCAGCCAAGATTTGCGGGGAGTCAATGAGCAGTTCTTC.

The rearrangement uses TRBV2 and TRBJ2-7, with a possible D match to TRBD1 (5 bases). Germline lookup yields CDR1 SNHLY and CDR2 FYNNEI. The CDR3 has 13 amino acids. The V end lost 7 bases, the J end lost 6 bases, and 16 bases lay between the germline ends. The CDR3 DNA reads TGTGCCAGCACCCTGGGGCAGGCTGGCGAGCAGTACTTC. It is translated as CASTLGQAGEQYF.

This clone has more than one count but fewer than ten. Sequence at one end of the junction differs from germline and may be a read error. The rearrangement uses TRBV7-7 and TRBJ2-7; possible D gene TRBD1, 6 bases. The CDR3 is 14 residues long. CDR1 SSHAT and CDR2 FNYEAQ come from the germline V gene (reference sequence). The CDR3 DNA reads TGTGCTAGCAGCCCCCGCCAGGGGCCCTACGAGCAGTACTTC. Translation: CASSPRQGPYEQYF.

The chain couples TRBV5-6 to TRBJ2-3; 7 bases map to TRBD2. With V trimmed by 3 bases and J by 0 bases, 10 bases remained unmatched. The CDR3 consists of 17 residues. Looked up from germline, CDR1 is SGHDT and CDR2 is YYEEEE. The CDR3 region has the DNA TGTGCCAGCAGCTCAATCTTAACGGGGGGAAGCACAGATACGCAGTATTTT. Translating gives CASSSILTGGSTDTQYF.

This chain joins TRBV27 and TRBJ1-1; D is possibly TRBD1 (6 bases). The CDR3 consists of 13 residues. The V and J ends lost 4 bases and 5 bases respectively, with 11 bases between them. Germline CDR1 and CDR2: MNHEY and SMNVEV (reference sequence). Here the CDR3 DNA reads TGTGCCAGCAGTTCTTTTACAGGGACTGAAGCTTTCTTT. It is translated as CASSSFTGTEAFF.

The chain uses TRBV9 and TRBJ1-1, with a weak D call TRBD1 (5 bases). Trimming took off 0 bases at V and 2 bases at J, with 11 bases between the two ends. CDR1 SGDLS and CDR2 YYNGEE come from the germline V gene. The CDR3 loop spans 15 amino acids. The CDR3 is CASSVGPTVNTEAFF. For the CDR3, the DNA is TGTGCCAGCAGCGTAGGGCCGACAGTAAACACTGAAGCTTTCTTT.

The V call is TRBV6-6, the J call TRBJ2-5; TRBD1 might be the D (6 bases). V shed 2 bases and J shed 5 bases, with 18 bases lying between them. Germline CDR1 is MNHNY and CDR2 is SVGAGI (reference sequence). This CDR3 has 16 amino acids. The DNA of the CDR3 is TGTGCCAGCAGTTACACGGGGACACCGGGGCAGGAGACCCAGTACTTC. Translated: CASSYTGTPGQETQYF.

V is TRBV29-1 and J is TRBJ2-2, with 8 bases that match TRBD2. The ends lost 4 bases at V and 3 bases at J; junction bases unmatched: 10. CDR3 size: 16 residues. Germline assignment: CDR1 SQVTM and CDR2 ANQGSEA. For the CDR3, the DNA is TGCAGCGTTGGCTCGCAGGCGGGACTAGACACCGGGGAGCTGTTTTTT. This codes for CSVGSQAGLDTGELFF.

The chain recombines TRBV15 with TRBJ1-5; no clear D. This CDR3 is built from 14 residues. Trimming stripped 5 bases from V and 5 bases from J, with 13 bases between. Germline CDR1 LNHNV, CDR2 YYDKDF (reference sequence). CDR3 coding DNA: TGTGCCACCAGCGGCAGTGTGGTTCATCAGCCCCAGCATTTT. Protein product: CATSGSVVHQPQHF.

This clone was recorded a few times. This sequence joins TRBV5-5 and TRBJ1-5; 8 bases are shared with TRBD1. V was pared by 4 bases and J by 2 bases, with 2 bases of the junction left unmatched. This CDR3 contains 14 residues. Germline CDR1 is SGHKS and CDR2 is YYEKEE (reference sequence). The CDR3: CASSETGGNQPQHF. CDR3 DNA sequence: TGTGCCAGCAGCGAGACAGGGGGCAATCAGCCCCAGCATTTT.

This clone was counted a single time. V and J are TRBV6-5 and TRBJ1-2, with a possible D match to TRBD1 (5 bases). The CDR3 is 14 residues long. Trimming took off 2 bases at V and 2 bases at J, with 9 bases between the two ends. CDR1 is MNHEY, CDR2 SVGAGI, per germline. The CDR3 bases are TGTGCCAGCAGTTACAGGGAGGGGAACTATGGCTACACCTTC. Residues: CASSYREGNYGYTF.

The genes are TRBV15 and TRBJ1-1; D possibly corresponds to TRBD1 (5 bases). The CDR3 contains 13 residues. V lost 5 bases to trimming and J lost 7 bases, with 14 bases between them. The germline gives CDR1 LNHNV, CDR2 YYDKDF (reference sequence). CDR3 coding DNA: TGTGCCACCAGCTCCCAAGGGGAGGGTGAAGCTTTCTTT. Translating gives CATSSQGEGEAFF.

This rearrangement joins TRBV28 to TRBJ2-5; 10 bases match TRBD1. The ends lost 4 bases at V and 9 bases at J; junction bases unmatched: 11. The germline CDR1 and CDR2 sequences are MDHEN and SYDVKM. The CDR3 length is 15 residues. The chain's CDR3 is CASSSPTGGIEAQYF. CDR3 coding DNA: TGTGCCAGCAGTTCCCCGACAGGGGGCATCGAGGCCCAGTACTTC. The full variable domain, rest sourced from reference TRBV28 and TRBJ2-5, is DVKVTQSSRYLVKRTGEKVFLECVQDMDHENMFWYRQDPGLGLRLIYFSYDVKMKEKGDIPEGYSVSREKKERFSLILESASTNQTSMYLCASSSPTGGIEAQYFGPGTRLLVL.

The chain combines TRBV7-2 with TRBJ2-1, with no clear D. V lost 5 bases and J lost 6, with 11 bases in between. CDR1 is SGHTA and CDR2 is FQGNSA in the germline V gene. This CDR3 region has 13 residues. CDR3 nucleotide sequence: TGTGCCAGCAGCGAGCAGGTGCCCAATGAGCAGTTCTTC. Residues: CASSEQVPNEQFF.

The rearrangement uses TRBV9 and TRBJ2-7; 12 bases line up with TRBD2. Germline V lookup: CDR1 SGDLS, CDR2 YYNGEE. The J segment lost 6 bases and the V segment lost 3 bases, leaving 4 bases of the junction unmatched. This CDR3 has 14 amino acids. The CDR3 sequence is CASSAGLAGAEQYF. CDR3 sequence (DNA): TGTGCCAGCAGCGCGGGACTAGCGGGCGCCGAGCAGTACTTC.

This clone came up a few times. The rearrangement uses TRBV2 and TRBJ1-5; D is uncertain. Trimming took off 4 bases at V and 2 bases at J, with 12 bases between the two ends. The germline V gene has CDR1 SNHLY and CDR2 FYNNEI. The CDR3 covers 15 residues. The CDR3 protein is CASSAENIGNQPQHF. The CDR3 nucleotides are TGTGCCAGCAGTGCCGAGAATATTGGCAATCAGCCCCAGCATTTT.

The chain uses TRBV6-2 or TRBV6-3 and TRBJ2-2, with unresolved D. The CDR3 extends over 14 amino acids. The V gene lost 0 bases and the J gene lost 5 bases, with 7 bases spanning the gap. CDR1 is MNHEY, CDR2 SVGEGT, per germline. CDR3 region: CASSYSFQTGELFF. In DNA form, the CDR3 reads TGTGCCAGCAGTTACTCTTTTCAGACCGGGGAGCTGTTTTTT.

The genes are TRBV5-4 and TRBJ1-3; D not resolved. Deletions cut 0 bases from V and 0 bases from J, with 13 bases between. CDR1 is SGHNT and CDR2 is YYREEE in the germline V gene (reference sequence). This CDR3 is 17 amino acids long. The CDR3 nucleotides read TGTGCCAGCAGCTTGGCCCCCGCTCCGCGCTCTGGAAACACCATATATTTT. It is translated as CASSLAPAPRSGNTIYF. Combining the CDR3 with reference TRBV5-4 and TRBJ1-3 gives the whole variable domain ETGVTQSPTHLIKTRGQQVTLRCSSQSGHNTVSWYQQALGQGPQFIFQYYREEENGRGNFPPRFSGLQFPNYSSELNVNALELDDSALYLCASSLAPAPRSGNTIYFGEGSWLTVV.

CDR3 region: CASSLQGAGELFF. The CDR3 nucleotides read TGTGCCAGCAGCCTCCAAGGGGCCGGGGAGCTGTTTTTT. The chain links TRBV3-1 (or the pseudogene TRBV3-2) to TRBJ2-2; tentatively, D is TRBD1 (5 bases). V was shortened by 4 bases and J by 6 bases, with 9 bases between the two germline ends. Germline lookup yields CDR1 LGHDT and CDR2 YNNKEL (reference sequence). CDR3 size: 13 residues.